The 15 T cell receptor beta chains presented below share a single source sample, sequenced in a study of regulatory T cells in long-lasting Graves disease. Through Arm-PCR of CDR3 regions and iRepertoire HTBI primers, TCR beta libraries were built. TCRdb itself ran the multiplex PCR reads through MiXCR, one entry per CDR3 protein. Here the sample spans roughly 500,000 distinct CDR3 sequences, under 25% being singletons. Time point noted: persistent/refractory GD, antithyroid drugs over 5 years with positive TRAb. PBMC RNA served as the TCR library source. The source was peripheral blood mononuclear cells (PBMCs), collected when the disease was refractory, from a patient treated with antithyroid drugs. Receptor source: a female donor with Graves disease.

V usage is TRBV7-9 and J usage is TRBJ1-6; D is possibly TRBD1 (6 bases). Germline CDR1 and CDR2: SEHNR and FQNEAQ (reference sequence). The CDR3 has 16 amino acids. V was shortened by 5 bases and J by 6 bases, with 17 bases between the two germline ends. The CDR3 is CASSPLLTGFNSPLHF. The CDR3 coding sequence is TGTGCCAGCAGCCCACTTCTTACAGGGTTTAATTCACCCCTCCACTTT.

This clonotype was recorded at least ten times. The V call is TRBV28, the J call TRBJ1-2; D uncertain. CDR1 and CDR2 from the germline V gene are MDHEN and SYDVKM. This CDR3 is built from 12 residues. With 7 bases removed from V and 5 bases from J, the gap between germline ends came to 11 bases. CDR3 bases: TGTGCCAGCAAGTCACCGAATTATGGCTACACCTTC. Amino acids: CASKSPNYGYTF.

Ten or more counts support this clonotype. The J gene is TRBJ2-7, the V gene TRBV29-1; 8 nucleotides match TRBD2. Germline values: CDR1 SQVTM, CDR2 ANQGSEA. The CDR3 length is 13 residues. V trimming: 7 bases; J trimming: 3 bases; junction bases outside the gene matches: 8. The CDR3 loop is CSAASSGLYEQYF. The DNA of the CDR3 is TGCAGCGCGGCGTCTAGCGGGCTCTACGAGCAGTACTTC.

The chain joins TRBV7-8 to TRBJ1-6; maybe TRBD1 (6 bases). Germline V lookup: CDR1 SGHVS, CDR2 FQNEAQ. The CDR3 has 15 amino acids. The ends were cut back, 6 bases at V and 10 bases at J, with 19 bases in the middle. CDR3 nucleotides: TGTGCCAGCAGTTTTATATGGGGGCGGCGGTCACCCCTCCACTTT. This encodes CASSFIWGRRSPLHF.

The rearrangement joins TRBV13 to TRBJ1-1, with a possible D match to TRBD1 (6 bases). Germline V CDR1 and CDR2: PRHDT, FYEKMQ (reference sequence). The germline V and J ends were trimmed by 1 base and 2 bases, with 14 bases remaining between them. This CDR3 has 16 residues. Written as DNA, the CDR3 is TGTGCCAGCAGCTTAGCTGGCGGACAGCTTAACACTGAAGCTTTCTTT. This sequence encodes CASSLAGGQLNTEAFF.

About this clonotype itself: With a much larger clone just one base away, this may be a read error. The V call is TRBV5-1, the J call TRBJ2-2, with unresolved D. Trimming took 7 bases from V and 4 from J, leaving 20 bases between them. This CDR3 region has 16 residues. Looked up from germline, CDR1 is SGHRS and CDR2 is YFSETQ. The CDR3 nucleotides read TGCGCCAGCGGCCCCCTGTTTGGAAGGGTCACCGGGGAGCTGTTTTTT. Its protein is CASGPLFGRVTGELFF.

On this clonotype: A far larger clone is one nucleotide away, so this likely arose from a read error. The rearrangement joins TRBV6-5 to TRBJ1-4; D not resolved. V lost 4 bases to trimming and J lost 2 bases, with 11 bases between them. The CDR3 is 15 residues long. The germline V gene has CDR1 MNHEY and CDR2 SVGAGI. The CDR3 sequence is CASSLTPPTNEKLFF. Written as DNA, the CDR3 is TGTGCCAGCAGTTTAACCCCGCCTACTAATGAAAAACTGTTTTTT.

This clonotype appeared a few times. The chain employs TRBV28 and TRBJ2-7; 9 bases agree with TRBD1. Germline lookup yields CDR1 MDHEN and CDR2 SYDVKM. The CDR3 is made up of 14 amino acids. Trimming removed 6 bases from V and 3 bases from J; junction bases left unmatched: 6. In nucleotides, the CDR3 is TGTGCCAGCAGAAAGGGACAGGGTTACTACGAGCAGTACTTC. As protein: CASRKGQGYYEQYF.

The V and J genes are TRBV12-3 or TRBV12-4 and TRBJ1-5; unclear D gene. V lost 2 bases and J 4 bases, leaving 6 bases between the germline ends. The CDR3 is made up of 13 amino acids. The CDR3 coding sequence is TGTGCCAGCAGTTTAATGGAGAATCAGCCCCAGCATTTT. Translation: CASSLMENQPQHF.

This clonotype was detected only a few times. J is TRBJ1-5 and V is TRBV20-1, with a possible D match to TRBD1 (5 bases). The CDR3 runs to 16 residues. Germline CDR1 reads DFQATT; CDR2 reads SNEGSKA (reference sequence). V lost 0 bases, J lost 3 bases, and 15 bases lay in between. CDR3 sequence reads: CSARDLGGGDNQPQHF. In DNA, the CDR3 is TGCAGTGCTAGAGACCTGGGAGGAGGGGACAATCAGCCCCAGCATTTT.

This clonotype was picked up many times. The V and J genes are TRBV12-3 or TRBV12-4 and TRBJ1-1; no reliable D call. The V and J ends lost 6 bases and 3 bases respectively, with 14 bases between them. The length of the CDR3 is 14 residues. The DNA for the CDR3 is TGTGCCAGCAGGACGGGGTTCCCGGACACTGAAGCTTTCTTT. This sequence encodes CASRTGFPDTEAFF.

This clonotype was seen ten or more times. The chain uses TRBV2 and TRBJ2-2, with a tentative D call TRBD1 (5 bases). The CDR3 contains 12 residues. The germline V gene encodes CDR1 SNHLY and CDR2 FYNNEI. Deletions cut 6 bases from V and 6 bases from J, with 8 bases between. CDR3 sequence reads: CASSLQAGELFF. The CDR3 region has the DNA TGTGCCAGCAGCCTACAGGCCGGGGAGCTGTTTTTT. The full variable domain, with the rest looked up from reference TRBV2 and TRBJ2-2, is EPEVTQTPSHQVTQMGQEVILRCVPISNHLYFYWYRQILGQKVEFLVSFYNNEISEKSEIFDDQFSVERPDGSNFTLKIRSTKLEDSAMYFCASSLQAGELFFGEGSRLTVL.

The CDR3, as DNA: TGTGCCAGTAACGGCAGGGGAGTTGGAAAACTGTTTTTT. Its translation: CASNGRGVGKLFF. The chain employs TRBV19 and TRBJ1-4; maybe TRBD1 (6 bases). The CDR3 totals 13 residues. Germline V CDR1 and CDR2: LNHDA, SQIVND (reference sequence). The ends were cut back, 7 bases at V and 10 bases at J, with 16 bases in the middle. Combining the CDR3 with reference TRBV19 and TRBJ1-4 gives the whole variable domain DGGITQSPKYLFRKEGQNVTLSCEQNLNHDAMYWYRQDPGQGLRLIYYSQIVNDFQKGDIAEGYSVSREKKESFPLTVTSAQKNPTAFYLCASNGRGVGKLFFGSGTQLSVL.

V usage is TRBV7-9 and J usage is TRBJ1-1; D is unclear. The CDR3 is made up of 14 amino acids. Looked up from germline, CDR1 is SEHNR and CDR2 is FQNEAQ (reference sequence). Trimming left V 1 base short and J 2 bases short, with 8 bases between. The CDR3 protein is CASSLESQNTEAFF. The CDR3 DNA reads TGTGCCAGCAGCTTAGAAAGCCAAAACACTGAAGCTTTCTTT. The full variable domain, its missing parts supplied by reference TRBV7-9 and TRBJ1-1, is DTGVSQNPRHKITKRGQNVTFRCDPISEHNRLYWYRQTLGQGPEFLTYFQNEAQLEKSRLLSDRFSAERPKGSFSTLEIQRTEQGDSAMYLCASSLESQNTEAFFGQGTRLTVV.

Only a few counts were recorded for this clonotype. The rearrangement joins TRBV7-3 to TRBJ2-7, with D unclear. This CDR3 has 13 residues. Looked up from germline, CDR1 is SGHTA and CDR2 is FQGTGA. Trimming took off 4 bases at V and 6 bases at J, with 13 bases between the two ends. This CDR3 reads CASSSGLGLEQYF. DNA for the CDR3: TGTGCCAGCAGCTCGGGCCTCGGGCTCGAGCAGTACTTC.